Given below is one TCR beta chain in context. Before being deemed recovered, Cohort 3 donors had two negative PCRs, clearance, or symptom resolution. The CDR3 is 15 residues long. Per germline, CDR1 SEHNR and CDR2 FQNEAQ (reference sequence). V shed 5 bases and J 7 bases; nucleotides not matched to a gene: 5. Per the original data handling: Nucleated cell counts were estimated from reference gene primer amplification. Repertoires were generated with immunoSEQ multiplex PCR, while TCRdb's copy carries only in-frame clones and drops some. D and trimming were read from the DNA, whereas the V and J calls and clone size are those reported in that table. The table shows approximately 230,000 clones, with approximately 82% occurring only once. The data are from a study of blood T cell repertoires in COVID-19. Overall study context: Sources were T cells, B-cell-depleted T cells, or PBMCs; the material itself was cDNA or gDNA.

The specimen was PBMCs or T cells enriched from blood (not recorded which). The V gene is TRBV7-9, the J gene TRBJ2-1, with 13 bases identical to TRBD2. This clonotype was obtained from a man aged 35-49 years who had recovered from COVID-19. As DNA, the CDR3 is TGTGCCAGCAGCCCGGGACTAGCGGGACCAAATGAGCAGTTCTTC. Translating it yields CASSPGLAGPNEQFF.